The 23 T cell receptor beta chains in this list originate from one sample, sequenced in a study of shared clonotypes between healthy human individuals. Sequenced by immunoSEQ multiplex PCR; TCRdb stores in-frame clones only, minus some. The table records 1.5 million to 1.9 million clones, 95% to 99% of them present only once. The specimen was naive CD4+ T cells sorted from blood. Subset here: CD45RA+ positively selected. The receptor source for this set is a man in his thirties or forties in good health.

A single count supports this clone. The gene calls are TRBV10-2 and TRBJ2-7; D is possibly TRBD1 (6 bases). CDR3 length: 13 residues. V shed 3 bases and J shed 7 bases, with 13 bases lying between them. Germline V gene data show CDR1 as WSHSY and CDR2 as SAAADI. The CDR3 sequence: CASSENRVGEQYF. The CDR3 bases are TGCGCCAGCAGTGAAAACAGGGTGGGGGAGCAGTACTTC.

The chain uses TRBV7-2 and TRBJ2-7, with D possibly called TRBD1 or TRBD2 (5 bases each). The CDR3 totals 15 residues. Germline values: CDR1 SGHTA, CDR2 FQGNSA. Trimming took off 3 bases at V and 3 bases at J, with 15 bases between the two ends. CDR3 in DNA: TGTGCCAGCAGCTTTGGGACGAGCAGCGACTACGAGCAGTACTTC. Residues: CASSFGTSSDYEQYF.

This chain links TRBV15 with TRBJ1-5, with 8 bases identical to TRBD1. CDR1 and CDR2 (germline): LNHNV, YYDKDF (reference sequence). J lost 7 bases, V lost 3 bases, and 5 bases had no gene match. CDR3 size: 14 residues. This CDR3 is CATSRVQGGQPQHF. CDR3 bases: TGTGCCACCAGCAGGGTACAGGGGGGACAGCCCCAGCATTTT.

The V call is TRBV11-3, the J call TRBJ2-1; D is uncertain. CDR3 length: 15 amino acids. The V gene's germline CDR1 is SGHNT and CDR2 YENEEA. The V end lost 1 base, the J end lost 4 bases, and 11 bases lay between the germline ends. The CDR3 region has the DNA TGTGCCAGCAGCTTAGGGTGGGCCCCATACAATGAGCAGTTCTTC. Protein product: CASSLGWAPYNEQFF.

This clone occurred once. The chain has TRBV25-1 and TRBJ2-5, with D perhaps TRBD1 (6 bases). CDR1 and CDR2 (germline): MGHDK, SYGVNS. The CDR3 is 15 amino acids. The V end lost 5 bases, the J end lost 0 bases, and 13 bases lay between the germline ends. The CDR3 DNA reads TGTGCCAGCAGTACAGGGTCTTCGTACCAAGAGACCCAGTACTTC. It specifies CASSTGSSYQETQYF.

J is TRBJ2-7 and V is TRBV7-2; 8 bases are a match to TRBD2. The germline V gene encodes CDR1 SGHTA and CDR2 FQGNSA. V was pared by 1 base and J by 5 bases, with 10 bases of the junction left unmatched. This CDR3 spans 16 amino acids. The CDR3 DNA is TGTGCCAGCAGCTTAGTTGCGGACGGGAGGGCGGACGAGCAGTACTTC. Translation gives CASSLVADGRADEQYF. Based on the CDR3 plus reference TRBV7-2 and TRBJ2-7, the full variable domain is GAGVSQSPSNKVTEKGKDVELRCDPISGHTALYWYRQSLGQGLEFLIYFQGNSAPDKSGLPSDRFSAERTGGSVSTLTIQRTQQEDSAVYLCASSLVADGRADEQYFGPGTRLTVT.

This chain uses TRBV7-9 with TRBJ2-3, with D uncertain. This CDR3 spans 15 amino acids. Germline V gives CDR1 SEHNR, CDR2 FQNEAQ (reference sequence). Trimming took 6 bases from V and 0 from J, leaving 13 bases between them. The CDR3: CASRKRMSSTDTQYF. Here the CDR3 DNA reads TGTGCCAGCAGGAAAAGAATGTCAAGCACAGATACGCAGTATTTT.

This clone was detected only once. Other DNA sequences from this sample encode an identical CDR3 as well. The chain has TRBV6-5 and TRBJ2-7, with 10 bases identical to TRBD2. CDR1 MNHEY and CDR2 SVGAGI come from the germline V gene. The CDR3 covers 14 residues. After removal of 6 bases from V and 2 bases from J, the junction contained 4 bases not matched to a gene. CDR3 in amino acids: CASRRTSGTYEQYF. DNA of the CDR3: TGTGCCAGCAGGAGGACTAGCGGTACCTACGAGCAGTACTTC.

V gene TRBV5-1 combines with J gene TRBJ2-1, with 9 nucleotides matching TRBD2. V was pared by 0 bases and J by 4 bases, with 11 bases of the junction left unmatched. Germline CDR1 SGHRS, CDR2 YFSETQ. This CDR3 region has 18 residues. This chain's CDR3 is CASSLAWASGEKYNEQFF. As DNA, the CDR3 is TGCGCCAGCAGCTTGGCATGGGCTAGCGGGGAAAAGTACAATGAGCAGTTCTTC.

In this sample, this clone turned up once. At the DNA level, this CDR3 is encoded by other sequences in the same sample as well. This chain connects TRBV5-1 to TRBJ2-5; weak D call: TRBD1 (6 bases). Trimming took 2 bases from V and 5 from J, leaving 10 bases between them. The CDR3 loop spans 13 amino acids. CDR1 is SGHRS, CDR2 YFSETQ, per germline. CDR3 in amino acids: CASSLGGAETQYF. The CDR3 DNA follows: TGCGCCAGCAGCTTAGGGGGTGCCGAGACCCAGTACTTC.

The chain couples TRBV6-6 to TRBJ2-7, with a possible D match to TRBD1 (6 bases). The CDR3 has 12 amino acids. V lost 10 bases and J 2 bases, leaving 12 bases between the germline ends. From germline, CDR1 is MNHNY and CDR2 SVGAGI (reference sequence). The CDR3 sequence: CATKTGTYEQYF. CDR3 nucleotide sequence: TGTGCCACCAAGACAGGAACCTACGAGCAGTACTTC.

J is TRBJ2-3 and V is TRBV2; D uncertain. This CDR3 has 13 residues. The ends were cut back, 1 base at V and 8 bases at J, with 10 bases in the middle. Germline V gene lookup returns CDR1 SNHLY and CDR2 FYNNEI. This CDR3 is CASSEVSVGTQYF. In nucleotides, the CDR3 is TGTGCCAGCAGTGAAGTGAGTGTCGGTACGCAGTATTTT.

This chain connects TRBV11-3 to TRBJ1-1; D unresolved. Germline values: CDR1 SGHNT, CDR2 YENEEA. This CDR3 contains 17 residues. Trimming removed 2 bases from V and 5 bases from J, with 21 bases in between. CDR3 bases: TGTGCCAGCAGCTTACGAGGTGACGTCATAAAAGGGACTGAAGCTTTCTTT. Its protein is CASSLRGDVIKGTEAFF.

The chain combines TRBV5-1 with TRBJ2-1, with no clear D. The germline CDR1 and CDR2 sequences are SGHRS and YFSETQ. Trimming shortened V by 2 bases and J by 7 bases, and 10 bases separated the two germline ends. The CDR3 runs to 13 residues. The CDR3 DNA follows: TGCGCCAGCAGCTTTAACTCCTTGAATGAGCAGTTCTTC. Translated, it gives CASSFNSLNEQFF.

V and J are TRBV18 and TRBJ2-7, with 11 bases identical to TRBD1. Germline V CDR1 and CDR2: KGHSH, LQKENI. J gave up 6 bases and V 5 bases, and 9 bases lay outside the gene matches. The CDR3 contains 15 residues. CDR3 sequence: CASSNSGTGGSEQYF. The CDR3 DNA reads TGTGCCAGCTCAAACTCCGGGACAGGGGGATCCGAGCAGTACTTC.

This rearrangement joins TRBV2 to TRBJ2-6; no clear D gene. This CDR3 contains 17 residues. Germline CDR1 SNHLY, CDR2 FYNNEI. V gave up 6 bases and J gave up 0 bases, with 15 bases separating them. The CDR3 protein is CASRKDRQLSGANVLTF. The CDR3 DNA follows: TGTGCCAGCAGGAAGGATAGGCAACTCTCTGGGGCCAACGTCCTGACTTTC. The whole variable domain, remainder taken from reference TRBV2 and TRBJ2-6, is EPEVTQTPSHQVTQMGQEVILRCVPISNHLYFYWYRQILGQKVEFLVSFYNNEISEKSEIFDDQFSVERPDGSNFTLKIRSTKLEDSAMYFCASRKDRQLSGANVLTFGAGSRLTVL.

V gene TRBV30 combines with J gene TRBJ1-2; D is possibly TRBD1 (5 bases). Germline loops: CDR1 GTSNPN, CDR2 SVGIG (reference sequence). The CDR3 contains 11 residues. Trimming took off 0 bases at V and 8 bases at J, with 7 bases between the two ends. CDR3 protein: CAWSVWGGYTF. The CDR3 nucleotides read TGTGCCTGGAGTGTTTGGGGGGGCTACACCTTC.

This chain uses TRBV27 with TRBJ2-3; 8 bases agree with TRBD1. J lost 5 bases, V lost 7 bases, and 5 bases had no gene match. Germline V gene lookup returns CDR1 MNHEY and CDR2 SMNVEV (reference sequence). The CDR3 contains 13 residues. CDR3 DNA: TGTGCCAGCAATACGGACAGGGAAGATACGCAGTATTTT. Amino acids: CASNTDREDTQYF.

This clone was seen only once. The chain carries TRBV28 and TRBJ2-7; 7 bases align to TRBD1. This CDR3 is built from 15 residues. Trimming cost V 4 bases and J 1 base; bases outside gene matches: 7. From germline, CDR1 is MDHEN and CDR2 SYDVKM. CDR3 coding DNA: TGTGCCAGCAGTTGGAAAGGGGGCCCGTCCTACGAGCAGTACTTC. Translating gives CASSWKGGPSYEQYF.

The chain joins TRBV2 to TRBJ2-3; a weak D match, TRBD2 (5 bases). V was shortened by 3 bases and J by 9 bases, with 13 bases between the two germline ends. This CDR3 has 13 amino acids. Germline values: CDR1 SNHLY, CDR2 FYNNEI. Written as DNA, the CDR3 is TGTGCCAGCAGTGAGGCGGTGCGCGGGACGCAGTATTTT. Amino acids: CASSEAVRGTQYF.

The CDR3 loop reads CASSVGLAGHEQFF. The CDR3 nucleotides are TGTGCCAGCAGCGTAGGCCTAGCGGGGCATGAGCAGTTCTTC. The J gene is TRBJ2-1, the V gene TRBV9; the match to TRBD2 covers 9 bases. The CDR3 contains 14 residues. Germline CDR1 is SGDLS and CDR2 is YYNGEE. Trimming at V came to 0 bases and at J to 8 bases, leaving 3 bases not matched to a gene.

V usage is TRBV7-9 and J usage is TRBJ2-7, with 7 bases fitting TRBD1. CDR1 SEHNR and CDR2 FQNEAQ come from the germline V gene (reference sequence). The CDR3 is made up of 14 amino acids. Unmatched junction bases numbered 4, after V lost 4 bases and J lost 1 base. DNA for the CDR3: TGTGCCAGCAGCTCCACAGGGGATTCCTACGAGCAGTACTTC. It specifies CASSSTGDSYEQYF.

The genes are TRBV2 and TRBJ2-1, with TRBD2 matching 7 bases. This CDR3 region has 15 residues. V was clipped by 4 bases and J by 4 bases; unmatched bases: 7. Per germline, CDR1 SNHLY and CDR2 FYNNEI. CDR3 coding DNA: TGTGCCAGCAGTGGGGAGGGAGTGGGATACAATGAGCAGTTCTTC. As protein: CASSGEGVGYNEQFF.